This is a list of T cell receptor beta chains from one sample in a study of PD-L1 blockade in urothelial cancer. Sequencing was performed with immunoSEQ multiplex PCR; in TCRdb, only in-frame clones are kept and a portion is missing. The table lists 50,000 to 55,000 clones, more than 70% of them singletons. The material sequenced was PBMCs, taken around atezolizumab (anti-PD-L1) treatment. The receptors derive from a man aged 55 to 70 with urothelial cancer. Both conserved end residues are part of each CDR3. A D gene is named only where the DNA matches it firmly. Clone size is given for some rows only: seen once, a few or many times, or a class if the clone is expanded.

>.|TRBV7-9|TRBJ1-1|once
CASNPRWDTNTEAFF
TGTGCCAGCAACCCGAGATGGGACACGAACACTGAAGCTTTCTTT
>TRBD1|TRBV9|TRBJ1-1|.
CASSPNEGAYRAEAFF
TGTGCCAGCAGCCCAAACGAGGGGGCATATCGGGCTGAAGCTTTCTTT
>TRBD2|TRBV5-1|TRBJ2-7|few
CASSLTSGKYEQYF
TGCGCCAGCAGCTTAACTAGCGGGAAGTACGAGCAGTACTTC
>.|TRBV30|TRBJ1-2|.
CAWSDGHLANYGYTF
TGTGCCTGGAGTGACGGACATCTAGCTAACTATGGCTACACCTTC
>TRBD1|TRBV5-1|TRBJ1-2|.
CASSPGQGNYGYTF
TGCGCCAGCAGCCCTGGACAGGGGAACTATGGCTACACCTTC
>.|TRBV5-6|TRBJ1-3|.
CASSLVTEYTIYF
TGTGCCAGCAGCTTGGTGACAGAGTACACCATATATTTT
>.|TRBV6-4|TRBJ1-2|.
CASSDSYPGSASLFGYTF
TGTGCCAGCAGTGACTCCTACCCAGGGTCAGCCTCTTTGTTTGGCTACACCTTC
>TRBD1|TRBV2|TRBJ1-6|once
CASSEAVLRPRLDRGSPLHF
TGTGCCAGCAGTGAAGCGGTACTTCGGCCCCGCCTCGACAGGGGGTCACCCCTCCACTTT
>TRBD1|TRBV10-3|TRBJ1-5|.
CAISGQGYNQPQHF
TGTGCCATCAGTGGACAGGGCTATAATCAGCCCCAGCATTTT
>.|TRBV15|TRBJ2-5|.
CATSRAPGETQYF
TGTGCCACCAGCAGAGCCCCGGGGGAGACCCAGTACTTC
>TRBD2|TRBV5-5|TRBJ2-7|once
CASSLGLASYEQYF
TGTGCCAGCAGCTTGGGACTAGCCTCCTACGAGCAGTACTTC
>TRBD1|TRBV7-2|TRBJ2-7|.
CASSLGGQGRSEQYF
TGTGCCAGCAGCTTAGGGGGACAGGGCAGGTCCGAGCAGTACTTC
>.|TRBV5-1|TRBJ1-1|.
CASSLTGMNTEAFF
TGCGCCAGCAGCTTGACGGGGATGAACACTGAAGCTTTCTTT
>TRBD2|TRBV18|TRBJ2-1|.
CASSPTGTSGYNEQFF
TGTGCCAGCTCACCAACCGGGACTAGCGGCTACAATGAGCAGTTCTTC
>.|TRBV18|TRBJ2-6|.
CASSPLNTKGSGANVLTF
TGTGCCAGCTCACCACTTAATACCAAGGGGTCTGGGGCCAACGTCCTGACTTTC
>TRBD2|TRBV2|TRBJ2-2|.
CASSNWRGTNTGELFF
TGTGCCAGCTCTAATTGGCGGGGGACGAACACCGGGGAGCTGTTTTTT
>TRBD2|TRBV10-2|TRBJ2-7|.
CASSPGSSGSGDEQYF
TGCGCCAGCAGTCCGGGCAGTAGCGGGAGTGGCGACGAGCAGTACTTC
>TRBD1|TRBV6-1|TRBJ2-7|.
CASSETPTGIYEQYF
TGTGCCAGCAGTGAAACCCCGACAGGGATCTACGAGCAGTACTTC
>TRBD1|TRBV5-6|TRBJ1-3|medium-sized
CAMGQGTGNTIYF
TGTGCCATGGGACAGGGCACTGGAAACACCATATATTTT
>.|TRBV12-5|TRBJ1-5|few
CASGLVQVPGFNQPQHF
TGTGCTAGTGGTTTGGTACAGGTACCAGGATTCAATCAGCCCCAGCATTTT
>TRBD2|TRBV15|TRBJ2-1|.
CATSRGVAGGPSNEQFF
TGTGCCACCAGCAGAGGGGTAGCGGGGGGTCCCTCCAATGAGCAGTTCTTC
>TRBD2|TRBV18|TRBJ2-1|.
CASSPGLNNEQFF
TGTGCCAGCTCGCCGGGACTAAACAATGAGCAGTTCTTC
>.|TRBV4-1|TRBJ2-7|.
CASSQENSYEQYF
TGCGCCAGCAGCCAGGAAAACAGCTACGAGCAGTACTTC
>TRBD2|TRBV14|TRBJ2-7|.
CASSLAGGPLYEQYF
TGTGCCAGCAGCCTAGCGGGGGGCCCACTGTACGAGCAGTACTTC
>TRBD1|TRBV6-1|TRBJ2-1|.
CASRESDRGYNEQFF
TGTGCCAGCAGGGAATCGGACAGGGGGTACAATGAGCAGTTCTTC
>.|TRBV19|TRBJ1-5|.
CASTPRGFGQPQHF
TGTGCCAGTACCCCGCGGGGGTTCGGGCAGCCCCAGCATTTT
>.|TRBV5-1|TRBJ2-1|.
CASSGGVSYNEQFF
TGCGCCAGCAGCGGGGGCGTCTCCTACAATGAGCAGTTCTTC
>.|TRBV29-1|TRBJ1-5|.
CSVGLGGGNNQPQHF
TGCAGCGTTGGGCTCGGGGGAGGGAACAATCAGCCCCAGCATTTT
>.|TRBV11-2|TRBJ2-7|once
CASSLAGYEQYF
TGTGCCAGCAGCTTAGCGGGGTACGAGCAGTACTTC
>TRBD1|TRBV6-4|TRBJ1-2|.
CASSDDGQGYGYTF
TGTGCCAGCAGTGACGACGGACAGGGGTATGGCTACACCTTC
>TRBD1|TRBV14|TRBJ1-2|.
CASSRDRGQNYGYTF
TGTGCCAGCAGCCGTGACAGGGGGCAGAACTATGGCTACACCTTC
>TRBD1|TRBV12-5|TRBJ1-1|.
CASGLLTGGKNTEAFF
TGTGCTAGTGGTTTATTAACAGGGGGGAAGAACACTGAAGCTTTCTTT
>TRBD1|TRBV27|TRBJ2-5|.
CASSFRDRVETQYF
TGTGCCAGCAGTTTTAGGGACAGGGTAGAGACCCAGTACTTC
>TRBD2|TRBV5-6|TRBJ2-7|.
CASQTSGGLYEQYF
TGTGCCAGCCAAACTAGCGGGGGACTATACGAGCAGTACTTC
>TRBD2|TRBV18|TRBJ2-1|.
CATTPSRGERQFF
TGTGCCACCACCCCTTCCCGGGGGGAACGGCAGTTCTTC
>TRBD2|TRBV7-2|TRBJ2-7|.
CASSQGLAYEQYF
TGTGCCAGCAGCCAGGGACTAGCGTACGAGCAGTACTTC
>TRBD1|TRBV2|TRBJ1-4|.
CASRDRVGSEKLFF
TGTGCCAGCAGAGACAGGGTCGGGAGCGAAAAACTGTTTTTT
>TRBD1|TRBV19|TRBJ1-3|.
CASSTGTVSGNTIYF
TGTGCCAGTAGTACAGGGACAGTCTCTGGAAACACCATATATTTT
>.|TRBV4-3|TRBJ2-5|.
CASSQDAGRETQYF
TGCGCCAGCAGCCAAGATGCAGGAAGGGAGACCCAGTACTTC
>.|TRBV6-5|TRBJ2-3|.
CASSSVQGRTDTQYF
TGTGCCAGCAGTTCGGTACAGGGCCGCACAGATACGCAGTATTTT
>.|TRBV30|TRBJ2-3|.
CAWRLGVTDTQYF
TGTGCCTGGAGGTTGGGAGTCACAGATACGCAGTATTTT
>TRBD2|TRBV5-1|TRBJ2-7|once
CASSLVGSGSYEQYF
TGCGCCAGCAGCTTGGTTGGTAGCGGGAGCTACGAGCAGTACTTC
>.|TRBV6-5|TRBJ2-4|.
CASSQKGVQYF
TGTGCCAGCAGTCAAAAGGGGGTTCAGTACTTC
>TRBD2|TRBV5-1|TRBJ2-3|.
CASRIGTSGSADTQYF
TGCGCCAGCAGAATAGGGACTAGCGGGAGCGCAGATACGCAGTATTTT
>.|TRBV30|TRBJ1-5|once
CAWNPGGNQPQHF
TGTGCCTGGAACCCCGGAGGCAATCAGCCCCAGCATTTT
>TRBD2|TRBV29-1|TRBJ2-1|.
CSDLSGTRSEQFF
TGCAGCGACCTTAGCGGGACGCGGAGTGAGCAGTTCTTC
>TRBD1|TRBV7-2|TRBJ2-7|.
CASSQKGAGGRYF
TGTGCCAGCAGCCAAAAGGGGGCAGGGGGCCGGTACTTC
>TRBD1|TRBV5-4|TRBJ2-7|.
CASSPGQGQYEQYF
TGTGCCAGCAGCCCTGGACAGGGTCAGTACGAGCAGTACTTC
>TRBD1|TRBV6-5|TRBJ1-5|.
CASSANRGNQPQHF
TGTGCCAGCAGTGCCAACAGGGGGAATCAGCCCCAGCATTTT
>TRBD2|TRBV5-1|TRBJ2-7|.
CASSAGSGASYEQYF
TGCGCCAGCAGCGCGGGTAGCGGGGCCTCCTACGAGCAGTACTTC
>TRBD1|TRBV5-1|TRBJ2-7|once
CASSPGQGVTYEQYF
TGCGCCAGCAGTCCTGGACAGGGCGTAACCTACGAGCAGTACTTC
>TRBD1|TRBV7-9|TRBJ2-3|.
CASSVDRAGTDTQYF
TGTGCCAGCAGCGTCGACAGGGCCGGCACAGATACGCAGTATTTT
>TRBD2|TRBV2|TRBJ2-2|few
CASRPTSGSPGELFF
TGTGCCAGCAGACCGACTAGCGGGAGTCCCGGGGAGCTGTTTTTT
>.|TRBV25-1|TRBJ1-5|once
CASQQHSNQPQHF
TGTGCCAGCCAACAGCATAGCAATCAGCCCCAGCATTTT
>.|TRBV2|TRBJ2-1|.
CASSGLIRGSEQFF
TGTGCCAGCAGTGGTCTAATAAGGGGGAGTGAGCAGTTCTTC